Listed here is a single T cell receptor beta chain. Original processing notes: Amplification of reference gene primers was used by the study to estimate nucleated cell counts. TCRdb's table, derived via immunoSEQ multiplex PCR, lists solely in-frame clones and lacks some. The V and J calls and clone size come from that table; D and trimming were worked out from the DNA. The profile shows 310,000 or so clones, more than 75% of them singletons. The source of the sample is a study of blood T cell repertoires in COVID-19. Study background: The study drew acute and convalescent COVID-19 samples from the United States, Italy and Spain. PBMCs, B-cell-depleted T cells, or T cells provided the cDNA or gDNA that made up the material.

The CDR3 runs to 12 residues. Germline V gene sequence: CDR1 MNHNS, CDR2 SASEGT. Trimming stripped 2 bases from V and 5 bases from J, with 6 bases between. The J gene is TRBJ1-2, the V gene TRBV6-1; D is ambiguous. Source material: peripheral blood. This receptor was taken from a woman aged 25 to 39 who had recovered from COVID-19. The CDR3 protein is CASSESVYGYTF. The DNA for the CDR3 is TGTGCCAGCAGTGAAAGCGTATATGGCTACACCTTC.